This T cell receptor (beta chain) stems from a study of T cells after yellow fever vaccination. This clonotype was seen ten or more times. Its antigen is not known. Unmatched junction bases numbered 3, after V lost 6 bases and J lost 2 bases. The germline V gene encodes CDR1 SQVTM and CDR2 ANQGSEA. This CDR3 region has 13 residues. Study-level findings and limits: The booster response re-showed most primary clones: around 95% CD4, about 89% CD8.

TCRdb recomputed calls from the 5' RACE reads with MiXCR, one row per CDR3 protein. The sample lists about 320,000 distinct CDR3 sequences; around 4.5% were seen once. The J gene is TRBJ2-3, the V gene TRBV29-1; 9 bases fit TRBD2. The clonotype originates from a young man who received the YFV17D yellow fever vaccine. This sample comprised PBMCs, obtained 15 days after the yellow fever booster vaccination. As DNA, the CDR3 is TGCAGCGTCGTAGCGGGGGACACAGATACGCAGTATTTT. Translating gives CSVVAGDTDTQYF.